Each of the 18 T cell receptor beta chains below was sequenced from the same sample in a study of response to subunit inactivated influenza vaccine. TCRdb re-called the RT-PCR reads with MiXCR, one entry per CDR3 protein. The repertoire holds around 760,000 distinct CDR3 sequences, with approximately 15% as singletons. The material sequenced was PBMCs from blood, taken 14 to 15 days before vaccination. The source of these receptors is a middle-aged man who received an inactivated influenza vaccine.

This clonotype has a handful of counts. This chain joins TRBV12-3 or TRBV12-4 and TRBJ2-5; 8 bases line up with TRBD1. The CDR3 runs 15 residues. V was pared by 5 bases and J by 5 bases, with 10 bases of the junction left unmatched. Here the CDR3 reads CASSPGTGIMETQYF. DNA of the CDR3: TGTGCCAGCAGTCCGGGGACAGGAATAATGGAGACCCAGTACTTC.

About this clonotype: As the CDR3 is not closed by the conserved phenylalanine or tryptophan, this likely results from a read error. The rearrangement uses TRBV11-2 and TRBJ2-3, with TRBD1 matching over 8 bases. This CDR3 is built from 15 residues. Germline CDR1 SGHAT, CDR2 FQNNGV. Losses at the gene ends were 3 bases for V and 0 bases for J; bases not matched to a gene: 2. CDR3 coding DNA: TGTGCCAGCAGCTTGACAGGGGCTAGCACAGATACGCAGTATTCT. Translation: CASSLTGASTDTQYS.

This clonotype was seen only a few times. The rearrangement uses TRBV6-2 or TRBV6-3 and TRBJ2-3; D perhaps matches TRBD1 (6 bases). This CDR3 region has 15 residues. CDR1 and CDR2 from the germline V gene are MNHEY and SVGEGT. V lost 1 base, J lost 3 bases, and 11 bases lay in between. The CDR3 region has the DNA TGTGCCAGCAGTTACTGGCAGGGGAGTACAGATACGCAGTATTTT. Protein product: CASSYWQGSTDTQYF.

The V gene is TRBV28, the J gene TRBJ2-2, with 10 bases matching TRBD1. Germline-derived CDR1 and CDR2 are MDHEN and SYDVKM. The CDR3 is 17 amino acids. V lost 2 bases to trimming and J lost 6 bases; unmatched junction nucleotides: 9. The CDR3 DNA follows: TGTGCCAGCAGTTTAAGGACAGGGGGTATTATGGCCGGGGAGCTGTTTTTT. Amino acids: CASSLRTGGIMAGELFF.

This clonotype was seen ten or more times. This chain uses TRBV10-3 with TRBJ2-1; D unresolved. The germline V gene encodes CDR1 ENHRY and CDR2 SYGVKD. Trimming cost V 10 bases and J 0 bases, with 13 bases left between them. The CDR3 covers 14 residues. CDR3 sequence (DNA): TGTGCCACCAAAGACTCGAGCTCCTACAATGAGCAGTTCTTC. Translation gives CATKDSSSYNEQFF.

V and J are TRBV19 and TRBJ1-4, with D perhaps TRBD1 (6 bases). The CDR3 has 15 amino acids. V lost 4 bases and J 8 bases, leaving 17 bases between the germline ends. CDR1 and CDR2 (germline): LNHDA, SQIVND (reference sequence). The CDR3 reads CASSSGGAGLEKLFF. CDR3 bases: TGTGCCAGTAGTAGCGGGGGCGCGGGACTGGAAAAACTGTTTTTT.

This clonotype showed up just a few times. The V and J genes are TRBV5-1 and TRBJ1-1, with a weak D call TRBD1 (5 bases). The CDR3 has 14 residues. CDR1 and CDR2 (germline): SGHRS, YFSETQ. V lost 4 bases, J lost 5 bases, and 15 bases lay in between. In DNA, the CDR3 is TGCGCCAGCAGCCCGGGACTTCAAGGGACTGAAGCTTTCTTT. Amino acids: CASSPGLQGTEAFF.

This clonotype was seen more than once but under ten times. V and J are TRBV7-9 and TRBJ1-1; unclear D gene. Per the germline V gene, CDR1 is SEHNR and CDR2 is FQNEAQ (reference sequence). Deletions cut 3 bases from V and 1 base from J, with 12 bases between. The CDR3 spans 15 residues. The CDR3 DNA follows: TGTGCCAGCAGCTTTGGAGGACCCGCGAACACTGAAGCTTTCTTT. Amino acids: CASSFGGPANTEAFF.

The chain has TRBV15 and TRBJ1-1; 8 bases agree with TRBD1. V was clipped by 2 bases and J by 4 bases; unmatched bases: 0. CDR1 is LNHNV, CDR2 YYDKDF, per germline (reference sequence). The CDR3 length is 13 residues. CDR3 protein: CATSRQGATEAFF. In DNA form, the CDR3 reads TGTGCCACCAGCAGACAGGGGGCCACTGAAGCTTTCTTT.

The chain joins TRBV27 to TRBJ2-6; D unresolved. Germline lookup yields CDR1 MNHEY and CDR2 SMNVEV (reference sequence). V was shortened by 2 bases and J by 4 bases, with 9 bases between the two germline ends. CDR3 size: 15 residues. As DNA, the CDR3 is TGTGCCAGCAGTTTAATGATAAGGGGGGCCAACGTCCTGACTTTC. Translating gives CASSLMIRGANVLTF.

This chain connects TRBV4-2 to TRBJ2-2; TRBD2 agrees at 12 bases. J was trimmed by 0 bases and V by 4 bases; bases with no gene match: 15. CDR1 and CDR2 from the germline V gene are LGHNA and YNFKEQ. CDR3 length: 21 residues. This CDR3 reads CASSPGGYGLAGLANTGELFF. The CDR3 DNA reads as TGTGCCAGCAGCCCTGGTGGGTACGGACTAGCGGGACTCGCGAACACCGGGGAGCTGTTTTTT.

This chain uses TRBV28 with TRBJ1-2, with D perhaps TRBD1 (6 bases). With 3 bases removed from V and 4 bases from J, the gap between germline ends came to 18 bases. The CDR3 has 16 residues. CDR1 is MDHEN, CDR2 SYDVKM, per germline. CDR3 sequence: CASSFPLDRNIYGYTF. The DNA of the CDR3 is TGTGCCAGCAGTTTCCCCCTCGACAGGAACATCTATGGCTACACCTTC.

Only a few counts were recorded for this clonotype. This chain connects TRBV3-1 to TRBJ1-1; D is possibly TRBD1 (5 bases). V shed 1 base and J shed 3 bases, with 9 bases lying between them. Germline V gene data show CDR1 as LGHDT and CDR2 as YNNKEL (reference sequence). There are 14 residues in the CDR3. The CDR3 protein is CASSQGRVHTEAFF. CDR3 DNA sequence: TGTGCCAGCAGCCAAGGCAGGGTTCACACTGAAGCTTTCTTT.

Ten or more counts support this clonotype. This chain joins TRBV4-1 and TRBJ1-3; no clear D gene. The length of the CDR3 is 13 residues. V gave up 4 bases and J gave up 7 bases, with 11 bases separating them. Germline values: CDR1 MGHRA, CDR2 YSYEKL. The CDR3 DNA sequence: TGCGCCAGCAGCCGGATACCACCCAACACCATATATTTT. It yields the protein CASSRIPPNTIYF.

The chain joins TRBV27 to TRBJ2-5; the D gene is possibly TRBD2 (7 bases). Germline values: CDR1 MNHEY, CDR2 SMNVEV (reference sequence). V was shortened by 7 bases and J by 4 bases, with 16 bases between the two germline ends. This CDR3 has 14 residues. The CDR3 DNA sequence: TGTGCCAGCATGGGTCGCGGGGGCCGAGAGACCCAGTACTTC. Amino acids: CASMGRGGRETQYF.

This sequence joins TRBV4-1 and TRBJ2-7; 8 nucleotides line up with TRBD1. The germline V gene has CDR1 MGHRA and CDR2 YSYEKL. This CDR3 region has 15 residues. V lost 1 base and J lost 0; bases outside the gene matches: 2. The CDR3 bases are TGCGCCAGCAGCCAAGGTGGACAGGGCTCCTACGAGCAGTACTTC. Translating gives CASSQGGQGSYEQYF.

The DNA for the CDR3 is TGTGCCAGCAGGCCGGAGGCGCACACTGAAGCTTTCTTT. Protein sequence: CASRPEAHTEAFF. The gene calls are TRBV12-3 or TRBV12-4 and TRBJ1-1; no firm D call. Trimming removed 6 bases at V and 3 bases at J, with 11 bases between. CDR3 length: 13 amino acids.

The chain joins TRBV6-5 to TRBJ1-5; D gene uncertain. This CDR3 region has 14 residues. Trimming pared 8 bases from V and 6 bases from J, leaving 17 bases between. Germline-derived CDR1 and CDR2 are MNHEY and SVGAGI. In DNA form, the CDR3 reads TGTGCCAGCCGTTCAGGCGGGGTCGGTCAGCCCCAGCATTTT. Translation gives CASRSGGVGQPQHF.